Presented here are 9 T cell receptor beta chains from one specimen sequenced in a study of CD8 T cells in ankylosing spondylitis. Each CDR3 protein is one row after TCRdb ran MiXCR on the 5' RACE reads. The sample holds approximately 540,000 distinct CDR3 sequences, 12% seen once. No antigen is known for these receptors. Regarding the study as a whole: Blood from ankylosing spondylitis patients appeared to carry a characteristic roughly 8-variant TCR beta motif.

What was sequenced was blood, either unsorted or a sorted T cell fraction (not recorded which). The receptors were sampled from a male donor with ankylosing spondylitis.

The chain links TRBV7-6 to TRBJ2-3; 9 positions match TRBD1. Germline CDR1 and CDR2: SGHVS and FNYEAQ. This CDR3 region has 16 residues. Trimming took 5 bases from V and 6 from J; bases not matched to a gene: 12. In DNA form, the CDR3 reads TGTGCCAGCAGCAACCGGGGACAGGGCCCCGGGGATACGCAGTATTTT. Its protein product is CASSNRGQGPGDTQYF.

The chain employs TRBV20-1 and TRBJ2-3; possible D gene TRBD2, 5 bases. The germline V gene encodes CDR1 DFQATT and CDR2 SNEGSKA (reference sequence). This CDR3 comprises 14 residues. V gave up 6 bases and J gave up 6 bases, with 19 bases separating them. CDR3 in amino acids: CSARGILSSDTQYF. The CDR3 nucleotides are TGCAGTGCCCGGGGAATTCTCTCGTCGGATACGCAGTATTTT.

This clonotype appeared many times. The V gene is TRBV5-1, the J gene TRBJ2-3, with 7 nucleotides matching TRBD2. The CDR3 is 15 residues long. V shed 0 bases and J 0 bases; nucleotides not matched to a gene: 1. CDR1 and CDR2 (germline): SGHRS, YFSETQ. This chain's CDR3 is CASSLERGSTDTQYF. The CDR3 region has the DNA TGCGCCAGCAGCTTGGAGCGGGGAAGCACAGATACGCAGTATTTT.

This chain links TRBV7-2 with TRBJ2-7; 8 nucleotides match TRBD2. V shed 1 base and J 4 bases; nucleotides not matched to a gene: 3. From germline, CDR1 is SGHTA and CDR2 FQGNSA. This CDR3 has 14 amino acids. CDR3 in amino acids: CASSLVSSGYEQYV. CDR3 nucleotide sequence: TGTGCCAGCAGCTTAGTGTCTAGCGGGTACGAGCAGTACGTC.

DNA for the CDR3: TGCAGTGCTAGAGATGGGGGGACAGCAAATGAAAAACTGTTTTTT. As protein: CSARDGGTANEKLFF. The chain is built from TRBV20-1 and TRBJ1-4, with 7 positions matching TRBD1. The CDR3 covers 15 residues. Trimming cost V 0 bases and J 5 bases; bases outside gene matches: 6. Germline CDR1 is DFQATT and CDR2 is SNEGSKA (reference sequence).

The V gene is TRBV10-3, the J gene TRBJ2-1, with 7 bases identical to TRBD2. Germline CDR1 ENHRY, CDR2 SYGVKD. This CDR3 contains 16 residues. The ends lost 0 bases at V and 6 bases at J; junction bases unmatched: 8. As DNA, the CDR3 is TGTGCCATCAGTGAGTCGATGGGAGGGCCGCGCAATGAGCAGTTCTTC. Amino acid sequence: CAISESMGGPRNEQFF.

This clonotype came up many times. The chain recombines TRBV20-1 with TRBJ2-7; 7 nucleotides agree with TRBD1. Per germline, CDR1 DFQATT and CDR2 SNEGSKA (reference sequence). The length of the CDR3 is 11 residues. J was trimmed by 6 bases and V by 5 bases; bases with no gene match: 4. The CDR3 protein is CSAPDRVEQYF. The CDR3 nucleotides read TGCAGTGCTCCCGACAGGGTCGAGCAGTACTTC.

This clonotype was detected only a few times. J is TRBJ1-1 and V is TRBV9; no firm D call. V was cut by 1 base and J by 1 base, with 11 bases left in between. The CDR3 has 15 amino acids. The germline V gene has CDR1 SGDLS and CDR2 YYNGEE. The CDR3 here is CASSVSGQANTEAFF. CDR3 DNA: TGTGCCAGCAGCGTAAGTGGGCAGGCGAACACTGAAGCTTTCTTT. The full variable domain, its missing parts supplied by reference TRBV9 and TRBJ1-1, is DSGVTQTPKHLITATGQRVTLRCSPRSGDLSVYWYQQSLDQGLQFLIQYYNGEERAKGNILERFSAQQFPDLHSELNLSSLELGDSALYFCASSVSGQANTEAFFGQGTRLTVV.

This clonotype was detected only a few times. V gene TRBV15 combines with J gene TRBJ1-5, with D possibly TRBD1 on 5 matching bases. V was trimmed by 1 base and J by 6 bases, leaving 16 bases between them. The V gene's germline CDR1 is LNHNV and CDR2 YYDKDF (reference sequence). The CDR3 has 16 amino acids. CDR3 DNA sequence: TGTGCCACCAGCAGAGCCTTTGGGGGGAAGGTTCAGCCCCAGCATTTT. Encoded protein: CATSRAFGGKVQPQHF.